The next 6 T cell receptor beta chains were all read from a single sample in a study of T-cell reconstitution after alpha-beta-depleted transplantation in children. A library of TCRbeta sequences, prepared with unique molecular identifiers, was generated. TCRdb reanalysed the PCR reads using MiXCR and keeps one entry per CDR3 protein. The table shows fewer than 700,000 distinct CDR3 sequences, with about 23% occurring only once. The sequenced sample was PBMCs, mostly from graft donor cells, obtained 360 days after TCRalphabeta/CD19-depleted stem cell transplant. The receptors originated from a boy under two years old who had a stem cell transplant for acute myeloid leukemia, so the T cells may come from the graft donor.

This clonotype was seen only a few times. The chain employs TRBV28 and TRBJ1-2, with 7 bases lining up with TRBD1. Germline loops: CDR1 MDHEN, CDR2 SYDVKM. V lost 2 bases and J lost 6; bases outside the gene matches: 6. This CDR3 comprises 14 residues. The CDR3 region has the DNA TGTGCCAGCAGTTTAGAGGGGGCGAGGGATGGCTACACCTTC. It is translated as CASSLEGARDGYTF.

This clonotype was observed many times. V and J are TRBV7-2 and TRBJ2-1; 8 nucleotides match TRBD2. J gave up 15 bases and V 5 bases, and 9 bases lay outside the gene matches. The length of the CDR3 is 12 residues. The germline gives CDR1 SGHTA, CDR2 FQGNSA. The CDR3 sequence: CASSPARTSLFF. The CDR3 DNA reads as TGTGCCAGCAGCCCGGCCAGGACTAGCCTGTTCTTC. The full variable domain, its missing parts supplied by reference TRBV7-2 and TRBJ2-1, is GAGVSQSPSNKVTEKGKDVELRCDPISGHTALYWYRQSLGQGLEFLIYFQGNSAPDKSGLPSDRFSAERTGGSVSTLTIQRTQQEDSAVYLCASSPARTSLFFGPGTRLTVL.

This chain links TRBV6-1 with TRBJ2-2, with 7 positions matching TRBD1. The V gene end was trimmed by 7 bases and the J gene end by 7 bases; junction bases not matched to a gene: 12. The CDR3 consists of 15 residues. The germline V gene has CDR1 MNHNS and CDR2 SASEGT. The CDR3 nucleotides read TGTGCCAGCACTAACGGACAGGAACTAAGCGGGGAGCTGTTTTTT. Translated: CASTNGQELSGELFF.

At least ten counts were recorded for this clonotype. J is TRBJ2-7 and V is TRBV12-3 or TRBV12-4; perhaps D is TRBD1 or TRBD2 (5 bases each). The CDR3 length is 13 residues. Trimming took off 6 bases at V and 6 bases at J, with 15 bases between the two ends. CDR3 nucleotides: TGTGCCAGCAGCCATGGGACCCCTCGCGAGCAGTACGTC. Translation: CASSHGTPREQYV.

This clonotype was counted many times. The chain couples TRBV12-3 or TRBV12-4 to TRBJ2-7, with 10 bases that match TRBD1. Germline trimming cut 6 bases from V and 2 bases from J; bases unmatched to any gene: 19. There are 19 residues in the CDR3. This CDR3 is CASSLTSGQGLRVTYEQYF. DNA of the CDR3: TGTGCCAGCAGCCTTACCTCGGGACAGGGGCTAAGGGTTACCTACGAGCAGTACTTC.

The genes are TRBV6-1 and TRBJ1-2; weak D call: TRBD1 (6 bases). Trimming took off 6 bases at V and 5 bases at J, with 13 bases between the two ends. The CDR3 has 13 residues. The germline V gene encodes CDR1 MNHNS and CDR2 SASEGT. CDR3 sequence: CASSDRSMYGYTF. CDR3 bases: TGTGCCAGCAGCGACAGGTCGATGTATGGCTACACCTTC.